This TCR beta chain derives from a study of blood T cells in healthy people across ages. Broader study findings: Older age went with lower TCR beta diversity per million T cells, in a roughly linear way.

The CDR3 is 14 residues long. Sample donors were healthy Caucasian individuals that came from Russia, aged roughly 6 to 95. The authors extracted at least 6 micrograms of total RNA per sample. Details on this clonotype: Its antigen is not known. Germline is not matched at one junction end, which may reflect a read error.

Primed by a sample-barcoded 5' primer and a J-beta primer mix, a second PCR proceeded for roughly 6 to 12 cycles. TCRdb re-called the 5' RACE reads with MiXCR, one entry per CDR3 protein. The sample lists approximately 700,000 distinct CDR3 sequences; about 30% were seen once. The receptor was isolated from an elderly woman in good health. The V gene is TRBV12-3 or TRBV12-4, the J gene TRBJ2-3; TRBD2 might be the D (6 bases). The material sequenced was blood. The CDR3 sequence is CASSSAGRTDAQYF. The CDR3 nucleotides read TGTGCCAGCAGTTCGGCGGGGCGCACAGATGCGCAGTATTTT.